This entry lists 30 T cell receptor beta chains sequenced from one sample in a study of CD8 T cells in Susac syndrome. The RNA input was about 0.5 to 1 ug, and it was reverse transcribed with random hexamers. Each CDR3 protein gets one entry after TCRdb re-called the immunoSEQ multiplex PCR reads with MiXCR. The sample contains 150,000 to 180,000 distinct CDR3 sequences, about 94% of which appear only once. Specimen: CD8+ T cells from PBMCs. The receptors shown here come from a human donor with multiple sclerosis.

The chain is built from TRBV15 and TRBJ2-2; 7 nucleotides align to TRBD1. The length of the CDR3 is 15 residues. V trimming: 5 bases; J trimming: 2 bases; junction bases outside the gene matches: 5. CDR1 is LNHNV and CDR2 is YYDKDF in the germline V gene (reference sequence). The CDR3 bases are TGTGCCACCAGCGACGACAGGGATAACACCGGGGAGCTGTTTTTT. Translating gives CATSDDRDNTGELFF.

The chain combines TRBV15 with TRBJ1-2; 11 bases match TRBD1. Looked up from germline, CDR1 is LNHNV and CDR2 is YYDKDF (reference sequence). The ends lost 8 bases at V and 8 bases at J; junction bases unmatched: 10. The CDR3 covers 14 residues. The CDR3: CATWESGTGGGYTF. CDR3 bases: TGTGCCACCTGGGAGTCCGGGACAGGGGGGGGCTACACCTTC.

The chain uses TRBV9 and TRBJ1-5; D is possibly TRBD1 (5 bases). Germline CDR1 is SGDLS and CDR2 is YYNGEE. This CDR3 comprises 16 residues. With 4 bases removed from V and 2 bases from J, the gap between germline ends came to 16 bases. The CDR3 spells CASSPTGTPGNQPQHF. The CDR3 DNA is TGTGCCAGCAGCCCTACCGGGACCCCCGGCAATCAGCCCCAGCATTTT.

This clonotype was seen just once. The chain is built from TRBV20-1 and TRBJ2-1; 9 bases line up with TRBD2. This CDR3 contains 13 residues. CDR1 is DFQATT, CDR2 SNEGSKA, per germline (reference sequence). The V segment lost 4 bases and the J segment 4 bases; nucleotides outside the gene matches: 2. CDR3 in amino acids: CSAISGGYNEQFF. The CDR3 bases are TGCAGTGCTATTAGCGGGGGTTACAATGAGCAGTTCTTC.

CDR3 DNA: TGTGCCAGCGGCGGGGGGAACACTGAAGCTTTCTTT. Translation gives CASGGGNTEAFF. The chain recombines TRBV9 with TRBJ1-1; D might be TRBD1 (5 bases). The germline V gene has CDR1 SGDLS and CDR2 YYNGEE. This CDR3 has 12 residues. V shed 7 bases and J shed 1 base, with 8 bases lying between them.

The chain employs TRBV23-1 and TRBJ2-5; D might be TRBD1 (6 bases). TRBV23-1 is an ORF, with its function uncertain. Trimming removed 3 bases from V and 6 bases from J, with 14 bases in between. The CDR3 totals 14 residues. The CDR3 DNA reads TGCGCCAGCAGTCACCTACAGGGTTCGAAGACCCAGTACTTC. This gives the protein CASSHLQGSKTQYF.

The chain links TRBV6-2 or TRBV6-3 to TRBJ2-2; no definite D call. The CDR3 is 11 amino acids. The ends were cut back, 1 base at V and 7 bases at J, with 1 base in the middle. Germline values: CDR1 MNHEY, CDR2 SVGEGT. CDR3 nucleotides: TGTGCCAGCAGTTACTTCGGGGAGCTGTTTTTT. This gives the protein CASSYFGELFF.

The chain combines TRBV27 with TRBJ1-6; no definite D call. CDR3 size: 13 residues. The V gene's germline CDR1 is MNHEY and CDR2 SMNVEV (reference sequence). Trimming shortened V by 5 bases and J by 0 bases, and 2 bases separated the two germline ends. CDR3 coding DNA: TGTGCCAGCAGTATCTCCTATAATTCACCCCTCCACTTT. This encodes CASSISYNSPLHF.

J is TRBJ1-2 and V is TRBV2; the D gene is possibly TRBD1 (6 bases). Germline V lookup: CDR1 SNHLY, CDR2 FYNNEI. Trimming took off 10 bases at V and 12 bases at J, with 12 bases between the two ends. The CDR3 is 9 residues long. The CDR3: CAILRGNTF. CDR3 nucleotide sequence: TGTGCCATTCTAAGGGGGAACACCTTC.

The V and J genes are TRBV6-1 and TRBJ1-4; no firm D call. The V end lost 0 bases, the J end lost 2 bases, and 10 bases lay between the germline ends. This CDR3 has 16 residues. The V gene's germline CDR1 is MNHNS and CDR2 SASEGT. This CDR3 is CASSEARRPTNEKLFF. CDR3 coding DNA: TGTGCCAGCAGTGAAGCGCGGAGACCTACTAATGAAAAACTGTTTTTT.

V usage is TRBV7-9 and J usage is TRBJ1-3, with no clear D. Germline-derived CDR1 and CDR2 are SEHNR and FQNEAQ (reference sequence). V was pared by 5 bases and J by 0 bases, with 2 bases between. CDR3 length: 12 residues. CDR3 sequence: CASSNSGNTIYF. The DNA of the CDR3 is TGTGCCAGCAGCAACTCTGGAAACACCATATATTTT.

The chain couples TRBV27 to TRBJ1-6; D call uncertain. CDR3 size: 13 residues. V was clipped by 5 bases and J by 9 bases, with 11 bases between them. Germline V lookup: CDR1 MNHEY, CDR2 SMNVEV (reference sequence). CDR3 DNA: TGTGCCAGCAGTCTGGCGTGGGGTTCACCCCTCCACTTT. Translation: CASSLAWGSPLHF.

The chain has TRBV20-1 and TRBJ1-5; D might be TRBD1 (5 bases). Germline values: CDR1 DFQATT, CDR2 SNEGSKA (reference sequence). The CDR3 loop spans 15 amino acids. The ends were cut back, 6 bases at V and 7 bases at J, with 22 bases in the middle. The CDR3 DNA sequence: TGCAGTGCGGAAGAGGTCGGGACCCGGATCCAGCCCCAGCATTTT. The encoded protein is CSAEEVGTRIQPQHF.

DNA for the CDR3: TGTGCCAGCAGCGGGGGGGCTCCGACGGACTATGAGCAGTTCTTC. Protein sequence: CASSGGAPTDYEQFF. The chain uses TRBV7-9 and TRBJ2-1, with D maybe TRBD2 (7 bases). The germline CDR1 and CDR2 sequences are SEHNR and FQNEAQ (reference sequence). The V end was cut by 5 bases, the J end by 8 bases, with 19 bases between. The CDR3 runs 15 residues.

This clonotype was found once. This chain connects TRBV7-9 to TRBJ1-2; 7 bases match TRBD1. CDR1 and CDR2 from the germline V gene are SEHNR and FQNEAQ (reference sequence). V trimming: 4 bases; J trimming: 2 bases; junction bases outside the gene matches: 16. This CDR3 is 18 amino acids long. CDR3 nucleotide sequence: TGTGCCAGCAGCTCCAAGGACTATCACAGGGGTTCCAACTATGGCTACACCTTC. The encoded protein is CASSSKDYHRGSNYGYTF.

Comments on this clonotype: Relative to the germline gene, one junction end is altered; a read error may explain this. The chain uses TRBV6-9 and TRBJ1-5; perhaps TRBD1 as D (5 bases). CDR3 length equals 18 residues. Germline V CDR1 and CDR2: MNHGY, SVAAGI. CDR3 sequence reads: CASSTRDRQFNSNQPQHF. The CDR3 DNA is TGTGCCAGCAGTACCCGGGACCGACAATTTAATAGCAATCAGCCCCAGCATTTC.

The chain joins TRBV7-9 to TRBJ2-7, with unresolved D. CDR1 and CDR2 (germline): SEHNR, FQNEAQ (reference sequence). This CDR3 is built from 13 residues. V was trimmed by 1 base and J by 5 bases, leaving 9 bases between them. CDR3 protein: CASSLGTNNEQYF. The CDR3 nucleotides read TGTGCCAGCAGCTTAGGAACCAACAACGAGCAGTACTTC.

The gene calls are TRBV4-1 and TRBJ2-7; the D gene could be TRBD1 or TRBD2 (6 bases each). V dropped 4 bases and J dropped 0 bases, with 10 bases sitting between them. Per germline, CDR1 MGHRA and CDR2 YSYEKL. The length of the CDR3 is 14 residues. CDR3 residues: CASSLADSSYEQYF. Here the CDR3 DNA reads TGCGCCAGCAGCCTAGCGGACAGCTCCTACGAGCAGTACTTC.

V gene TRBV20-1 combines with J gene TRBJ1-2; D uncertain. V was clipped by 4 bases and J by 7 bases, with 13 bases between them. The CDR3 consists of 12 residues. Germline V gene data show CDR1 as DFQATT and CDR2 as SNEGSKA (reference sequence). CDR3 nucleotide sequence: TGCAGTGCTAATGAGGGTTCGGGTGGCTACACCTTC. Protein sequence: CSANEGSGGYTF.

This sequence joins TRBV9 and TRBJ1-5; D unresolved. V lost 4 bases and J 2 bases, leaving 10 bases between the germline ends. Germline V gene lookup returns CDR1 SGDLS and CDR2 YYNGEE. This CDR3 has 14 amino acids. CDR3 amino acids: CASSPSGGNQPQHF. In DNA form, the CDR3 reads TGTGCCAGCAGCCCCTCTGGGGGCAATCAGCCCCAGCATTTT. Using reference TRBV9 and TRBJ1-5 for the parts outside the CDR3, the full variable domain is DSGVTQTPKHLITATGQRVTLRCSPRSGDLSVYWYQQSLDQGLQFLIQYYNGEERAKGNILERFSAQQFPDLHSELNLSSLELGDSALYFCASSPSGGNQPQHFGDGTRLSIL.

The chain is built from TRBV7-9 and TRBJ2-7, with D perhaps TRBD1 (6 bases). The CDR3 is made up of 14 amino acids. Per the germline V gene, CDR1 is SEHNR and CDR2 is FQNEAQ (reference sequence). Trimming stripped 7 bases from V and 3 bases from J, with 16 bases between. CDR3 region: CASTPADRSYEQYF. In nucleotides, the CDR3 is TGTGCCAGCACTCCTGCGGACAGAAGCTACGAGCAGTACTTC.

DNA of the CDR3: TGTGCCACCAACCCAGGGGGGCTCACAGATACGCAGTATTTT. Protein sequence: CATNPGGLTDTQYF. The chain joins TRBV15 to TRBJ2-3, with a tentative D call TRBD1 (7 bases). Germline-derived CDR1 and CDR2 are LNHNV and YYDKDF (reference sequence). V lost 7 bases and J lost 2, with 13 bases in between. The CDR3 sequence is 14 residues long.

The rearrangement links TRBV29-1 to TRBJ1-2; D unresolved. This CDR3 contains 13 residues. V shed 3 bases and J shed 3 bases, with 11 bases lying between them. CDR1 is SQVTM and CDR2 is ANQGSEA in the germline V gene. The CDR3 DNA follows: TGCAGCGTTGAGTGGGGTTATGACTATGGCTACACCTTC. Amino acids: CSVEWGYDYGYTF.

The gene calls are TRBV20-1 and TRBJ2-2; TRBD1 agrees at 9 bases. Per germline, CDR1 DFQATT and CDR2 SNEGSKA (reference sequence). The CDR3 runs 14 residues. Germline trimming cut 3 bases from V and 6 bases from J; bases unmatched to any gene: 5. The CDR3 nucleotides read TGCAGTGCTAGGGACAGGGGTTGGGCCGGGGAGCTGTTTTTT. Amino acid sequence: CSARDRGWAGELFF.

This clonotype occurred once. The rearrangement uses TRBV7-6 and TRBJ2-7; D might be TRBD2 (6 bases). Trimming shortened V by 5 bases and J by 0 bases, and 17 bases separated the two germline ends. The CDR3 runs to 16 residues. Germline loops: CDR1 SGHVS, CDR2 FNYEAQ. The CDR3 sequence is CASSPGGSGSSYEQYF. The CDR3 DNA reads TGTGCCAGCAGCCCAGGCGGTAGCGGCAGCTCCTACGAGCAGTACTTC. The variable domain in full, with the rest retrieved from reference TRBV7-6 and TRBJ2-7, is GAGVSQSPRYKVTKRGQDVALRCDPISGHVSLYWYRQALGQGPEFLTYFNYEAQQDKSGLPNDRFSAERPEGSISTLTIQRTEQRDSAMYRCASSPGGSGSSYEQYFGPGTRLTVT.

V gene TRBV7-9 combines with J gene TRBJ2-3; D gene unclear. The CDR3 covers 15 residues. Germline V gene sequence: CDR1 SEHNR, CDR2 FQNEAQ (reference sequence). Trimming shortened V by 5 bases and J by 4 bases, and 16 bases separated the two germline ends. CDR3 sequence: CASSPINPGADTQYF. CDR3 DNA: TGTGCCAGCAGCCCCATAAATCCTGGCGCAGATACGCAGTATTTT.

The chain couples TRBV11-2 to TRBJ1-2, with 7 bases that match TRBD1. This CDR3 contains 13 residues. Germline trimming cut 3 bases from V and 4 bases from J; bases unmatched to any gene: 2. The V gene's germline CDR1 is SGHAT and CDR2 FQNNGV. CDR3 in DNA: TGTGCCAGCAGCTTGCGACAGGGCTATGGCTACACCTTC. It encodes CASSLRQGYGYTF.

The genes are TRBV3-1 and TRBJ2-7; the D is unclear. This CDR3 region has 14 residues. V lost 3 bases to trimming and J lost 0 bases, with 9 bases between them. Germline CDR1 reads LGHDT; CDR2 reads YNNKEL (reference sequence). CDR3 DNA sequence: TGTGCCAGCAGCCAGGAACTTTCCTCCTACGAGCAGTACTTC. Amino acids: CASSQELSSYEQYF.

This sequence joins TRBV6-5 and TRBJ2-1; 9 nucleotides line up with TRBD1. CDR3 length equals 14 residues. Germline CDR1 and CDR2: MNHEY and SVGAGI. The ends lost 2 bases at V and 7 bases at J; junction bases unmatched: 3. CDR3 protein: CASSYGTGRNEQFF. The CDR3 DNA sequence: TGTGCCAGCAGTTACGGGACAGGGAGGAATGAGCAGTTCTTC.

The gene calls are TRBV27 and TRBJ2-2, with 10 bases aligning to TRBD2. V lost 6 bases, J lost 6 bases, and 10 bases stayed unmatched. This CDR3 contains 16 residues. Germline assignment: CDR1 MNHEY and CDR2 SMNVEV (reference sequence). The CDR3 DNA is TGTGCCAGCAGGGAACTAGCGGGGTATCTTGCCGGGGAGCTGTTTTTT. Translation gives CASRELAGYLAGELFF.